This is a list of T cell receptor beta chains from one sample in a study of T-cell reconstitution after alpha-beta-depleted transplantation in children. TCRdb redid the calling of the PCR reads with MiXCR, one entry per CDR3 protein. The sample lists under 850,000 distinct CDR3 sequences, roughly 13% occurring once. Source: PBMCs, taken before TCRalphabeta/CD19-depleted stem cell transplant. The receptors stem from a girl aged 2-10 years with congenital amegakaryocytic thrombocytopenia, due to receive a stem cell transplant. Each CDR3 is given with its conserved first and last residue. Each record gives: V gene, J gene, clone size, D gene, CDR3 protein, CDR3 DNA. A D gene is named only where the DNA matches it firmly. Size is omitted from some rows. Given values are once, few, many or a class for expanded clones.

v_gene: TRBV29-1
j_gene: TRBJ2-5
abundance: many
d_gene: NA
CDR3aa: CSAVEYGPETQYF
CDR3nt: TGCAGCGCCGTTGAGTACGGGCCAGAGACCCAGTACTTC

v_gene: TRBV12-3/TRBV12-4
j_gene: TRBJ2-1
abundance: many
d_gene: NA
CDR3aa: CASTPGPTATYNEQFF
CDR3nt: TGTGCCAGCACCCCAGGCCCGACGGCCACCTACAATGAGCAGTTCTTC

v_gene: TRBV20-1
j_gene: TRBJ2-1
abundance: NA
d_gene: TRBD2
CDR3aa: CSARRPREGFRLINEQFF
CDR3nt: TGCAGTGCTAGGCGTCCTCGGGAGGGCTTCCGGTTAATCAATGAGCAGTTCTTC

v_gene: TRBV4-1
j_gene: TRBJ2-1
abundance: few
d_gene: NA
CDR3aa: CASSQVDYNEQFF
CDR3nt: TGCGCCAGCAGCCAAGTAGACTACAATGAGCAGTTCTTC

v_gene: TRBV10-3
j_gene: TRBJ2-5
abundance: many
d_gene: TRBD1
CDR3aa: CAISTDRGLLQETQYF
CDR3nt: TGTGCCATCAGTACCGACAGGGGATTACTCCAAGAGACCCAGTACTTC

v_gene: TRBV29-1
j_gene: TRBJ2-5
abundance: few
d_gene: NA
CDR3aa: CSVTQLAGETQYF
CDR3nt: TGCAGCGTTACCCAACTAGCTGGGGAGACCCAGTACTTC

v_gene: TRBV5-6
j_gene: TRBJ2-1
abundance: many
d_gene: NA
CDR3aa: CASSFGQVSYNEQFF
CDR3nt: TGTGCCAGCAGCTTCGGTCAGGTCTCCTACAATGAGCAGTTCTTC

v_gene: TRBV29-1
j_gene: TRBJ2-1
abundance: few
d_gene: NA
CDR3aa: CSVVPSALGGKSEQFF
CDR3nt: TGCAGCGTTGTTCCTAGCGCCTTAGGGGGAAAAAGTGAGCAGTTCTTC

v_gene: TRBV20-1
j_gene: TRBJ2-3
abundance: many
d_gene: TRBD2
CDR3aa: CSASLAGARDTQYF
CDR3nt: TGCAGTGCTAGCCTAGCGGGAGCGCGAGATACGCAGTATTTT

v_gene: TRBV7-9
j_gene: TRBJ1-2
abundance: NA
d_gene: NA
CDR3aa: CASGERGLDYGYTF
CDR3nt: TGTGCCAGCGGCGAACGGGGGTTGGACTATGGCTACACCTTC

v_gene: TRBV4-1
j_gene: TRBJ2-1
abundance: NA
d_gene: TRBD1
CDR3aa: CASSQPRTGNYNEQFF
CDR3nt: TGCGCCAGCAGCCAACCCCGGACAGGGAACTACAATGAGCAGTTCTTC

v_gene: TRBV4-1
j_gene: TRBJ1-2
abundance: NA
d_gene: NA
CDR3aa: CASSPNPFNYGYTF
CDR3nt: TGCGCCAGCAGCCCCAACCCATTTAACTATGGCTACACCTTC

v_gene: TRBV12-3/TRBV12-4
j_gene: TRBJ2-1
abundance: many
d_gene: TRBD2
CDR3aa: CASSNSGRAGNEQFF
CDR3nt: TGTGCCAGCAGTAATAGCGGGAGGGCTGGCAATGAGCAGTTCTTC

v_gene: TRBV29-1
j_gene: TRBJ2-1
abundance: few
d_gene: TRBD1
CDR3aa: CSVDVGTDIYNEQFF
CDR3nt: TGCAGCGTTGATGTGGGGACAGATATCTACAATGAGCAGTTCTTC

v_gene: TRBV12-3/TRBV12-4
j_gene: TRBJ2-5
abundance: many
d_gene: NA
CDR3aa: CASNEEAGETQYF
CDR3nt: TGTGCCAGCAACGAAGAGGCGGGGGAGACCCAGTACTTC

v_gene: TRBV15
j_gene: TRBJ2-5
abundance: many
d_gene: TRBD1
CDR3aa: CATATLDRGWETQYF
CDR3nt: TGTGCCACAGCCACCTTGGACAGGGGATGGGAGACCCAGTACTTC

v_gene: TRBV14
j_gene: TRBJ2-5
abundance: NA
d_gene: TRBD1
CDR3aa: CASNPTGRSETQYF
CDR3nt: TGTGCCAGCAACCCGACAGGGAGATCAGAGACCCAGTACTTC

v_gene: TRBV7-9
j_gene: TRBJ2-1
abundance: many
d_gene: NA
CDR3aa: CASSSGTRFF
CDR3nt: TGTGCCAGCAGCTCCGGGACACGGTTCTTC

v_gene: TRBV29-1
j_gene: TRBJ2-1
abundance: many
d_gene: NA
CDR3aa: CSVEDPSASRAYNEQFF
CDR3nt: TGCAGCGTTGAAGACCCCTCGGCGTCAAGGGCCTACAATGAGCAGTTCTTC

v_gene: TRBV29-1
j_gene: TRBJ2-1
abundance: few
d_gene: TRBD2
CDR3aa: CSVEVAGPFNEQFF
CDR3nt: TGCAGCGTTGAGGTAGCGGGCCCCTTCAATGAGCAGTTCTTC

v_gene: TRBV12-3/TRBV12-4
j_gene: TRBJ2-1
abundance: NA
d_gene: NA
CDR3aa: CASVWGLYFDEQFF
CDR3nt: TGTGCCAGCGTATGGGGTTTGTATTTTGATGAGCAGTTCTTC

v_gene: TRBV7-2
j_gene: TRBJ2-2
abundance: many
d_gene: NA
CDR3aa: CASSLGFGELFF
CDR3nt: TGTGCCAGCAGCTTGGGCTTCGGGGAGCTGTTTTTT

v_gene: TRBV12-3/TRBV12-4
j_gene: TRBJ2-5
abundance: many
d_gene: TRBD1
CDR3aa: CASSLRRDRATQYF
CDR3nt: TGTGCCAGCAGTTTAAGAAGGGACAGGGCGACCCAGTACTTC

v_gene: TRBV29-1
j_gene: TRBJ2-1
abundance: many
d_gene: TRBD2
CDR3aa: CSVELAGGPISYNEQFF
CDR3nt: TGCAGCGTTGAATTGGCGGGAGGGCCGATCTCCTACAATGAGCAGTTCTTC

v_gene: TRBV20-1
j_gene: TRBJ2-1
abundance: few
d_gene: NA
CDR3aa: CSAGGGHRSYNEQFF
CDR3nt: TGCAGTGCTGGGGGGGGACATCGCTCCTACAATGAGCAGTTCTTC

v_gene: TRBV25-1
j_gene: TRBJ2-5
abundance: few
d_gene: TRBD2
CDR3aa: CASSELKVLLASETQYF
CDR3nt: TGTGCCAGCAGTGAATTAAAGGTGTTACTAGCGTCGGAGACCCAGTACTTC

v_gene: TRBV20-1
j_gene: TRBJ2-7
abundance: many
d_gene: NA
CDR3aa: CSATVRGYEQYF
CDR3nt: TGCAGTGCGACCGTCAGAGGCTACGAGCAGTACTTC

v_gene: TRBV7-6
j_gene: TRBJ2-2
abundance: many
d_gene: NA
CDR3aa: CASSFSVKANTGELFF
CDR3nt: TGTGCCAGCAGCTTTAGCGTCAAAGCGAACACCGGGGAGCTGTTTTTT

v_gene: TRBV29-1
j_gene: TRBJ2-7
abundance: many
d_gene: TRBD2
CDR3aa: CSVGRGGSGSYEQYF
CDR3nt: TGCAGCGTTGGACGGGGCGGGAGCGGATCCTACGAGCAGTACTTC

v_gene: TRBV12-3/TRBV12-4
j_gene: TRBJ2-1
abundance: NA
d_gene: TRBD2
CDR3aa: CASQTSLAGGYNEQFF
CDR3nt: TGTGCCAGCCAAACCTCCCTAGCGGGAGGGTACAATGAGCAGTTCTTC

v_gene: TRBV3-1
j_gene: TRBJ2-7
abundance: many
d_gene: NA
CDR3aa: CASGMVRGNHEQYF
CDR3nt: TGTGCCAGCGGGATGGTCAGGGGTAACCACGAGCAGTACTTC

v_gene: TRBV11-2
j_gene: TRBJ2-5
abundance: few
d_gene: NA
CDR3aa: CASSPRAERETQYF
CDR3nt: TGTGCCAGCAGCCCCCGGGCGGAACGAGAGACCCAGTACTTC

v_gene: TRBV24-1
j_gene: TRBJ1-2
abundance: many
d_gene: NA
CDR3aa: CATSDLQPGSVSRYGYTF
CDR3nt: TGTGCCACCAGTGATTTGCAGCCAGGGTCAGTCTCCCGGTATGGCTACACCTTC

v_gene: TRBV7-8
j_gene: TRBJ2-7
abundance: few
d_gene: NA
CDR3aa: CASSLIRRSAYEQYF
CDR3nt: TGTGCCAGCAGCTTAATTCGCAGGAGCGCCTACGAGCAGTACTTC

v_gene: TRBV27
j_gene: TRBJ2-1
abundance: NA
d_gene: NA
CDR3aa: CASSSLGLYAYNEQFF
CDR3nt: TGTGCCAGCAGCTCGCTTGGACTGTATGCCTACAATGAGCAGTTCTTC

v_gene: TRBV20-1
j_gene: TRBJ1-5
abundance: NA
d_gene: NA
CDR3aa: CSASSRKSSNQPQHF
CDR3nt: TGCAGTGCTAGCTCCAGAAAAAGTAGCAATCAGCCCCAGCATTTT

v_gene: TRBV10-3
j_gene: TRBJ1-1
abundance: few
d_gene: NA
CDR3aa: CAISPMAGASVEAFF
CDR3nt: TGTGCCATCAGTCCTATGGCGGGGGCGTCAGTTGAAGCTTTCTTT

v_gene: TRBV20-1
j_gene: TRBJ2-6
abundance: few
d_gene: TRBD1
CDR3aa: CSASGGQGVGSGANVLTF
CDR3nt: TGCAGTGCTAGTGGTGGACAGGGAGTCGGCTCTGGGGCCAACGTCCTGACTTTC

v_gene: TRBV29-1
j_gene: TRBJ2-3
abundance: NA
d_gene: NA
CDR3aa: CSVGEGGGPDTQYF
CDR3nt: TGCAGCGTCGGGGAGGGGGGTGGGCCAGATACGCAGTATTTT

v_gene: TRBV20-1
j_gene: TRBJ2-3
abundance: NA
d_gene: NA
CDR3aa: CSARDDPGEQYF
CDR3nt: TGCAGTGCTAGAGATGATCCCGGAGAACAGTATTTT

v_gene: TRBV20-1
j_gene: TRBJ2-4
abundance: many
d_gene: TRBD1
CDR3aa: CSARGDRRTLAKNIQYF
CDR3nt: TGCAGTGCTAGAGGGGACAGGAGAACTCTAGCCAAAAACATTCAGTACTTC

v_gene: TRBV20-1
j_gene: TRBJ1-1
abundance: few
d_gene: TRBD1
CDR3aa: CSARGDRAVEAFF
CDR3nt: TGCAGTGCTAGGGGGGACAGGGCGGTGGAAGCTTTCTTT

v_gene: TRBV6-1
j_gene: TRBJ1-1
abundance: many
d_gene: TRBD1
CDR3aa: CASSRQGDGTEAFF
CDR3nt: TGTGCCAGCAGTCGACAGGGGGACGGCACTGAAGCTTTCTTT

v_gene: TRBV11-2
j_gene: TRBJ2-3
abundance: many
d_gene: TRBD2
CDR3aa: CASSLDRTSGDTQYF
CDR3nt: TGTGCCAGCAGCTTAGATAGGACTAGCGGAGATACGCAGTATTTT

v_gene: TRBV20-1
j_gene: TRBJ2-3
abundance: NA
d_gene: NA
CDR3aa: CSARDFRASDTQYF
CDR3nt: TGCAGTGCTAGAGATTTCCGGGCTTCAGATACGCAGTATTTT

v_gene: TRBV11-2
j_gene: TRBJ2-1
abundance: few
d_gene: TRBD1
CDR3aa: CASSSFPQGARNEQFF
CDR3nt: TGTGCCAGCAGCTCTTTTCCTCAGGGGGCGCGAAATGAGCAGTTCTTC

v_gene: TRBV2
j_gene: TRBJ2-1
abundance: NA
d_gene: TRBD2
CDR3aa: CASSVGLAGVSYNEQFF
CDR3nt: TGTGCCAGCAGTGTCGGACTAGCGGGAGTCTCCTACAATGAGCAGTTCTTC

v_gene: TRBV4-2
j_gene: TRBJ2-1
abundance: many
d_gene: TRBD2
CDR3aa: CASSQEGLAGYVEQFF
CDR3nt: TGTGCCAGCAGCCAAGAAGGGCTAGCGGGGTACGTAGAGCAGTTCTTC

v_gene: TRBV20-1
j_gene: TRBJ2-7
abundance: many
d_gene: TRBD2
CDR3aa: CSASSSGSSYEQYF
CDR3nt: TGCAGTGCTAGTTCTAGCGGGAGCTCCTACGAGCAGTACTTC

v_gene: TRBV6-5
j_gene: TRBJ2-3
abundance: few
d_gene: TRBD2
CDR3aa: CASSYSTLAPDTDTQYF
CDR3nt: TGTGCCAGCAGTTACTCGACACTAGCGCCAGACACAGATACGCAGTATTTT

v_gene: TRBV6-5
j_gene: TRBJ2-1
abundance: NA
d_gene: TRBD1
CDR3aa: CASSYGTGDEQFF
CDR3nt: TGTGCCAGCAGTTACGGGACAGGGGATGAGCAGTTCTTC

v_gene: TRBV12-3/TRBV12-4
j_gene: TRBJ1-5
abundance: many
d_gene: NA
CDR3aa: CASSFVRGLDQPQHF
CDR3nt: TGTGCCAGCAGTTTTGTTCGGGGGCTAGATCAGCCCCAGCATTTT